Presented here are 2 T cell receptor beta chains from one specimen sequenced in a study of cytomegalovirus exposure and HLA in healthy donors. It was with 60 Vbeta and 13 Jbeta primers that the PCR ran. This table comes from immunoSEQ multiplex PCR, and its TCRdb copy is limited to in-frame clones, with some not included. The table records fewer than 90,000 clones, approximately 77% of them present only once. The sequenced sample consisted of PBMCs. These receptors all stem from a man aged 25-40 years in good health and CMV-seronegative.

This clone has a single count. The J gene is TRBJ2-1, the V gene TRBV6-4, with 8 positions matching TRBD1. Germline CDR1 is MRHNA and CDR2 is SNTAGT. The CDR3 contains 15 residues. V lost 4 bases, J lost 9 bases, and 11 bases stayed unmatched. CDR3 in DNA: TGTGCCAGCAGTGCAGGGGGCAGGGGGCTCTTTGAGCAGTTCTTC. Its protein product is CASSAGGRGLFEQFF.

The chain has TRBV5-6 and TRBJ2-7, with TRBD2 matching 11 bases. The CDR3 spans 15 residues. V lost 0 bases and J lost 3; bases outside the gene matches: 2. Germline assignment: CDR1 SGHDT and CDR2 YYEEEE. Here the CDR3 reads CASSLATSGNYEQYF. In DNA, the CDR3 is TGTGCCAGCAGCTTGGCGACTAGCGGGAACTACGAGCAGTACTTC.